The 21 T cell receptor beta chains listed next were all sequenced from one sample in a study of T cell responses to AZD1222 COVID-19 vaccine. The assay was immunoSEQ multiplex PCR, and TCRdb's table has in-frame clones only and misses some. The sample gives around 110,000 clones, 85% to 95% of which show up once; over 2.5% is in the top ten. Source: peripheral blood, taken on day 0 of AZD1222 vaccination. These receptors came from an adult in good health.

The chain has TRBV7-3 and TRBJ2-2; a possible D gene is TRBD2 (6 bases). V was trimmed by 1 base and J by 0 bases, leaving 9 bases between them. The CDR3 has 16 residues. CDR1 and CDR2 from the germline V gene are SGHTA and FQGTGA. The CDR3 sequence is CASSLNGGTNTGELFF. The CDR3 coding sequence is TGTGCCAGCAGCTTAAATGGGGGGACGAACACCGGGGAGCTGTTTTTT.

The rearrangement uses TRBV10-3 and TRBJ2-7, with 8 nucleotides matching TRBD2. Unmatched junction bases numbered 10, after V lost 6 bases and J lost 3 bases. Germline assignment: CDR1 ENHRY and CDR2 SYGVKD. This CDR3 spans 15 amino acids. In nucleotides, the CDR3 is TGTGCCATCAGAACGTTAACTAGCGGAATCTACGAGCAGTACTTC. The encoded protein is CAIRTLTSGIYEQYF.

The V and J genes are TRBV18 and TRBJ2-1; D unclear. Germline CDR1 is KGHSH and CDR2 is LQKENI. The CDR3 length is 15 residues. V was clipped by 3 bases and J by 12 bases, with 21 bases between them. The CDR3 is CASSPLEASNMGQFF. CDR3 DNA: TGTGCCAGCTCACCCCTCGAGGCCTCCAACATGGGGCAGTTCTTC. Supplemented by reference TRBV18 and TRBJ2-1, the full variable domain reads NAGVMQNPRHLVRRRGQEARLRCSPMKGHSHVYWYRQLPEEGLKFMVYLQKENIIDESGMPKERFSAEFPKEGPSILRIQQVVRGDSAAYFCASSPLEASNMGQFFGPGTRLTVL.

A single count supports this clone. The DNA of the CDR3 is TGCGCCAGCAGCCAAGGGGTGAAGTCTACGCAGTATTTT. As protein: CASSQGVKSTQYF. This chain joins TRBV4-1 and TRBJ2-3; D is unclear. The CDR3 spans 13 residues. The germline CDR1 and CDR2 sequences are MGHRA and YSYEKL. V shed 1 base and J shed 8 bases, with 10 bases lying between them.

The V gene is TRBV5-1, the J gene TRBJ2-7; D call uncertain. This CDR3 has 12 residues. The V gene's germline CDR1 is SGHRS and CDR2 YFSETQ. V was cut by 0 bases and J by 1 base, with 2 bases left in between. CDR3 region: CASSLESYEQYF. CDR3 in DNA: TGCGCCAGCAGCTTGGAATCCTACGAGCAGTACTTC.

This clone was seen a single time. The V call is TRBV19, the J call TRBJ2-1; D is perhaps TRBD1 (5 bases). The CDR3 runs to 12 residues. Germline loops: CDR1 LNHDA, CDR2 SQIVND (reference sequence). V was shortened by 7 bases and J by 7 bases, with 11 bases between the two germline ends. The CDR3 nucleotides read TGTGCCAGTAACGAAGGACATAATGAGCAGTTCTTC. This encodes CASNEGHNEQFF. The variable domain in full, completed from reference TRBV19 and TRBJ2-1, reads DGGITQSPKYLFRKEGQNVTLSCEQNLNHDAMYWYRQDPGQGLRLIYYSQIVNDFQKGDIAEGYSVSREKKESFPLTVTSAQKNPTAFYLCASNEGHNEQFFGPGTRLTVL.

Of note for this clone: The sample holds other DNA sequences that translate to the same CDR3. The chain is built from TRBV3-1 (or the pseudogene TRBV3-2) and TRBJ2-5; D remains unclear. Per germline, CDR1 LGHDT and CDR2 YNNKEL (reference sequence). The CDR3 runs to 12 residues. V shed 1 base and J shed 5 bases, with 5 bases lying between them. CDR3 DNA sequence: TGTGCCAGCAGCCAAGGACGGGAGACCCAGTACTTC. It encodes CASSQGRETQYF.

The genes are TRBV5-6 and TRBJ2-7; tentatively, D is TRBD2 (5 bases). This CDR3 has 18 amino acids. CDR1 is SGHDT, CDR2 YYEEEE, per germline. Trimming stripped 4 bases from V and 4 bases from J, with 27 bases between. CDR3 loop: CASSPTVITSNERYEQYF. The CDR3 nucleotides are TGTGCCAGCAGCCCTACCGTGATAACTAGTAATGAGCGGTACGAGCAGTACTTC.

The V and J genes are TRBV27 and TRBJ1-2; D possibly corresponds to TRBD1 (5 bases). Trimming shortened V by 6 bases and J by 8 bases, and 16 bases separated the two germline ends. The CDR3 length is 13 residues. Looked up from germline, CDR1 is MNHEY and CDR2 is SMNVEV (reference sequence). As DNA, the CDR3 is TGTGCCAGCAGCCGAGTCCCAGGGCTGGGCTACACCTTC. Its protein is CASSRVPGLGYTF.

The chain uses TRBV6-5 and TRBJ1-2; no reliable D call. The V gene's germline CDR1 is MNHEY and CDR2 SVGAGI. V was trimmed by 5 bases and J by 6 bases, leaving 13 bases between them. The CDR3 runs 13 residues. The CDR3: CASSRQEGNGYTF. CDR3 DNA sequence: TGTGCCAGCAGTCGCCAGGAAGGTAATGGCTACACCTTC.

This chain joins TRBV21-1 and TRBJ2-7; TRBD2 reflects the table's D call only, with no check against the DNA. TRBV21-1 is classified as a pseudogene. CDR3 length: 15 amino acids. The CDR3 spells CASTPSDGRAHEQYF. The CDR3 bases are TGTGCCAGCACCCCATCTGACGGGAGGGCCCACGAGCAGTACTTC.

CDR3 sequence: CASSLGETGFNEKLFF. CDR3 coding DNA: TGTGCCAGCAGCTTAGGGGAGACAGGGTTTAATGAAAAACTGTTTTTT. V gene TRBV7-9 combines with J gene TRBJ1-4; 7 nucleotides match TRBD1. This CDR3 region has 16 residues. V lost 1 base, J lost 4 bases, and 6 bases stayed unmatched. Germline CDR1 SEHNR, CDR2 FQNEAQ (reference sequence).

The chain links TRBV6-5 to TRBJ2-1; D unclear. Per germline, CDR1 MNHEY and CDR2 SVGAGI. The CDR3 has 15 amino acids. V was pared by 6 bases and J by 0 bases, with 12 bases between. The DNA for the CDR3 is TGTGCCAGCAGACCCAAGGGTAGCTCCTACAATGAGCAGTTCTTC. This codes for CASRPKGSSYNEQFF.

The CDR3 sequence is CASSLFYTDTQYF. The CDR3 DNA follows: TGTGCCAGCAGTTTATTCTACACAGATACGCAGTATTTT. This rearrangement joins TRBV27 to TRBJ2-3; D remains unclear. The CDR3 is 13 residues long. The V gene lost 1 base and the J gene lost 2 bases, with 4 bases spanning the gap. The V gene's germline CDR1 is MNHEY and CDR2 SMNVEV (reference sequence).

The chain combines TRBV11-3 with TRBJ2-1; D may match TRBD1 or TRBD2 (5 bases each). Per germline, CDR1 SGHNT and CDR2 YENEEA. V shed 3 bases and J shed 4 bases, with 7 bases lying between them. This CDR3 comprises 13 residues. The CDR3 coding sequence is TGTGCCAGCAGCTTGGGACGTTACAATGAGCAGTTCTTC. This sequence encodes CASSLGRYNEQFF. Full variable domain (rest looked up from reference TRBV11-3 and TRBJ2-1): EAGVVQSPRYKIIEKKQPVAFWCNPISGHNTLYWYLQNLGQGPELLIRYENEEAVDDSQLPKDRFSAERLKGVDSTLKIQPAELGDSAVYLCASSLGRYNEQFFGPGTRLTVL.

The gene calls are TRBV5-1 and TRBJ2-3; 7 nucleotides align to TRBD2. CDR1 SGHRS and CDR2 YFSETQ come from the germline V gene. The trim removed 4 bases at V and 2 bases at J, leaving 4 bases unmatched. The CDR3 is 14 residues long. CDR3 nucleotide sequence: TGCGCCAGCAGCCCGGGAGGAATCACAGATACGCAGTATTTT. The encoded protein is CASSPGGITDTQYF.

CDR3 in amino acids: CASSIKGGLNTEAFF. The CDR3 nucleotides read TGTGCCAGCAGCATAAAGGGGGGGCTGAACACTGAAGCTTTCTTT. This chain links TRBV28 with TRBJ1-1; weak D call: TRBD1 (6 bases). The V and J ends lost 6 bases and 0 bases respectively, with 14 bases between them. Germline V lookup: CDR1 MDHEN, CDR2 SYDVKM. The CDR3 has 15 residues. Full variable domain (rest looked up from reference TRBV28 and TRBJ1-1): DVKVTQSSRYLVKRTGEKVFLECVQDMDHENMFWYRQDPGLGLRLIYFSYDVKMKEKGDIPEGYSVSREKKERFSLILESASTNQTSMYLCASSIKGGLNTEAFFGQGTRLTVV.

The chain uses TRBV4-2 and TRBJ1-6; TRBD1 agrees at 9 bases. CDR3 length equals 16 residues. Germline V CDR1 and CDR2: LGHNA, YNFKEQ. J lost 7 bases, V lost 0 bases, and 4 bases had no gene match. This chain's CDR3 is CASSQDVGTGNSPLHF. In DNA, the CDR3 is TGTGCCAGCAGCCAAGATGTAGGGACAGGGAATTCACCCCTCCACTTT.

CDR3 residues: CASRRTSGSYEQYF. CDR3 nucleotide sequence: TGTGCCAGCAGACGGACTAGCGGCTCCTACGAGCAGTACTTC. The chain is built from TRBV27 and TRBJ2-7, with 10 bases matching TRBD2. The germline CDR1 and CDR2 sequences are MNHEY and SMNVEV (reference sequence). Trimming cost V 6 bases and J 0 bases; bases outside gene matches: 2. This CDR3 region has 14 residues.

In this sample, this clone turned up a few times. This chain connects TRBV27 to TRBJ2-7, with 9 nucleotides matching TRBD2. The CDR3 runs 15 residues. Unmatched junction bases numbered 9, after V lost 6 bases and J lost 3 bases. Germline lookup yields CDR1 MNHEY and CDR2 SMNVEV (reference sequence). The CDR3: CASSQSSGNYYEQYF. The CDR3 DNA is TGTGCCAGCAGCCAATCTAGCGGGAACTACTACGAGCAGTACTTC.

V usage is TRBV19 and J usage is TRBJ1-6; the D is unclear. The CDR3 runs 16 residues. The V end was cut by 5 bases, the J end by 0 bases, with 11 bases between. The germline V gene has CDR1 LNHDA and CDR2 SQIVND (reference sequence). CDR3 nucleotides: TGTGCCAGTAGTCCGACACCCGACTCCTATAATTCACCCCTCCACTTT. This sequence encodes CASSPTPDSYNSPLHF.